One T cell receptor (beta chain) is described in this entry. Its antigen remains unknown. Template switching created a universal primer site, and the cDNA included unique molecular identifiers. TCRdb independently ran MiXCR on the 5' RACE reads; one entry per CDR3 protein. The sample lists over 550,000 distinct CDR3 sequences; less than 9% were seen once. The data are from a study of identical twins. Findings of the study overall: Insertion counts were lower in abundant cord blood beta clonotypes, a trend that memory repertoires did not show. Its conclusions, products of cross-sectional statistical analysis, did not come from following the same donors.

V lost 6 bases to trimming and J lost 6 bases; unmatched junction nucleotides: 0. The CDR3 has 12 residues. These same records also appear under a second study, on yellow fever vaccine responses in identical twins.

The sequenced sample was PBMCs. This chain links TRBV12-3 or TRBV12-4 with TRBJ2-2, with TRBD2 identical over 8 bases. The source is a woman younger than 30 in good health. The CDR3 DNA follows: TGTGCCAGCAGCGGGGGGGCCGGGGAGCTGTTTTTT. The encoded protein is CASSGGAGELFF.